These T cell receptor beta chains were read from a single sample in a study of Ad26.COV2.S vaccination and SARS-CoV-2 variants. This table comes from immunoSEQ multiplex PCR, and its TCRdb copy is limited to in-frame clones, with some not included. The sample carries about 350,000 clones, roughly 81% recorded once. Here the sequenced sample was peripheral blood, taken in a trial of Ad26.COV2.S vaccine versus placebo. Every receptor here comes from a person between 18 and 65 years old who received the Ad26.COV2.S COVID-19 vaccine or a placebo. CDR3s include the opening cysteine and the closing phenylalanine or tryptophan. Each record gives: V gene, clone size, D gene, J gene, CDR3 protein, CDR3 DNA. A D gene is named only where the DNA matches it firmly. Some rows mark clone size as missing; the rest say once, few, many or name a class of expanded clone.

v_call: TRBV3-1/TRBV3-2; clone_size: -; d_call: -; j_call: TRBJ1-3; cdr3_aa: CASSQQGNTIYF; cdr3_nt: TGTGCCAGCAGCCAACAGGGAAACACCATATATTTT
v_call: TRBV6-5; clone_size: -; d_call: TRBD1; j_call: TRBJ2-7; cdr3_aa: CASRTGQGINEQYF; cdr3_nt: TGTGCCAGCAGAACGGGACAGGGGATTAACGAGCAGTACTTC
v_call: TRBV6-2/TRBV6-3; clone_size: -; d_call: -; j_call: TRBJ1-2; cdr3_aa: CASSPPPTGVYGYTF; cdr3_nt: TGTGCCAGCAGTCCCCCCCCAACCGGGGTCTATGGCTACACCTTC
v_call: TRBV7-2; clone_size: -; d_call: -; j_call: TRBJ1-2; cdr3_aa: CASSLEWGYGYTF; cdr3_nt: TGTGCCAGCAGCTTAGAGTGGGGGTATGGCTACACCTTC
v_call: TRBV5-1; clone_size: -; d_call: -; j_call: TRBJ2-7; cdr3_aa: CASSLASGSSYEQYF; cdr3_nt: TGCGCCAGCAGCTTAGCCTCAGGTAGCTCCTACGAGCAGTACTTC
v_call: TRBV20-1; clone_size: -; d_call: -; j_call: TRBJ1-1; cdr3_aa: CSGEMNTEAFF; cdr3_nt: TGCAGTGGGGAGATGAACACTGAAGCTTTCTTT
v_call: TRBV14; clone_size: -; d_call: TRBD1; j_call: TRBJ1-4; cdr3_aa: CASSQGQGRQKLFF; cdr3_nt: TGTGCCAGCAGCCAAGGACAGGGCAGGCAAAAACTGTTTTTT
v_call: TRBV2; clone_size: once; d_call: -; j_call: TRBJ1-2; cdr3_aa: CASSGRELPVSNYGYTF; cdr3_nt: TGTGCCAGCAGTGGCCGGGAACTCCCGGTCTCTAACTATGGCTACACCTTC
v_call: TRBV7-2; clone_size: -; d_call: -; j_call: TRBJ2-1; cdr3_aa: CASSLIRGSGNEQFF; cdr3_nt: TGTGCCAGCAGCTTAATAAGGGGGTCGGGAAATGAGCAGTTCTTC
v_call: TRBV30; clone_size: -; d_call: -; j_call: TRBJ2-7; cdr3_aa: CAWSGSTSYEQYF; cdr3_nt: TGTGCCTGGAGTGGCTCCACCTCCTACGAGCAGTACTTC
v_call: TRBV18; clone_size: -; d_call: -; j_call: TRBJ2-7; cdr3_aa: CASSPGVSYEQYF; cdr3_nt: TGTGCCAGCTCACCGGGGGTCTCCTACGAGCAGTACTTC
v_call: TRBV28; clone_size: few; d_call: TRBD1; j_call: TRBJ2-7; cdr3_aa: CASSTDRGPVDEQYF; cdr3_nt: TGTGCCAGCAGTACGGACAGGGGGCCGGTTGACGAGCAGTACTTC
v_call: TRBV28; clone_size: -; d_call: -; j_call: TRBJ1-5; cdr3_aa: CASRPRTAEGQPQHF; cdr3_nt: TGTGCCAGCAGGCCGCGGACGGCCGAAGGTCAGCCCCAGCATTTT
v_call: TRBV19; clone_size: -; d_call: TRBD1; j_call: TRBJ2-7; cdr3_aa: CASSFRDRGAGTHYEQYF; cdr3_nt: TGTGCCAGTAGTTTCAGGGACAGGGGGGCCGGGACTCACTACGAGCAGTACTTC
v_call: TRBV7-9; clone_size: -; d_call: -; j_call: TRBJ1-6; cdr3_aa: CASSFGTGRSPLHF; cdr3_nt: TGTGCCAGCAGCTTCGGAACAGGGAGGTCACCCCTCCACTTT
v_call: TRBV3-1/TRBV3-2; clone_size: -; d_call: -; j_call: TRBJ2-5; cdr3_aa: CASSQAQLSMETQYF; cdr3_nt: TGTGCCAGCAGCCAAGCTCAGTTAAGCATGGAGACCCAGTACTTC
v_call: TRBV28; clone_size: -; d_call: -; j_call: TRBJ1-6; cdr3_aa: CASGVTAIYNSPLHF; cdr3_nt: TGTGCCAGCGGGGTGACAGCTATCTATAATTCACCCCTCCACTTT
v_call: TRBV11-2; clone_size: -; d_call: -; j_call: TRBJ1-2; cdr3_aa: CASSTRGHYGYTF; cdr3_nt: TGTGCCAGCAGCACACGGGGGCACTATGGCTACACCTTC
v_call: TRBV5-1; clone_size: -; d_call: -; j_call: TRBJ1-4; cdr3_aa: CASSQENEKLFF; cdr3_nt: TGCGCCAGTTCACAGGAAAATGAAAAACTGTTTTTT
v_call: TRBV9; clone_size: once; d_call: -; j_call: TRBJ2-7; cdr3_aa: CASSRLGTSSYEQYF; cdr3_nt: TGTGCCAGCAGCAGGCTCGGGACATCTTCCTACGAGCAGTACTTC
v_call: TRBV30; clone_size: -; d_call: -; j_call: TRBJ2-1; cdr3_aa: CAWNDLYTNEQFF; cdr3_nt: TGTGCCTGGAACGACTTATACACGAATGAGCAGTTCTTC
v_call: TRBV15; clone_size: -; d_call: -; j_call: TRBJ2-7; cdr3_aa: CATSRERLVAREQYF; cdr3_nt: TGTGCCACCAGCAGAGAGCGACTAGTAGCCCGCGAGCAGTACTTC
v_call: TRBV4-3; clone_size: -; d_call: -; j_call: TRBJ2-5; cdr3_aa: CASSQRQGGGETQYF; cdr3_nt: TGCGCCAGCAGCCAAAGGCAGGGGGGGGGAGAGACCCAGTACTTC
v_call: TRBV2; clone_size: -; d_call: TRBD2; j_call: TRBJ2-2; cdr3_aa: CASRGRGSGNNGELFF; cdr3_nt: TGTGCCAGCAGGGGGAGGGGTAGCGGGAATAACGGGGAGCTGTTTTTT
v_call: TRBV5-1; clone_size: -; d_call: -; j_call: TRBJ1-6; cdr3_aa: CASSLDWGTMSSYNSPLHF; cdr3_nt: TGCGCCAGCAGCTTGGACTGGGGCACAATGAGCTCCTATAATTCACCCCTCCACTTT
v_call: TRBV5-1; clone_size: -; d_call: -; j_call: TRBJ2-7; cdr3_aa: CASRGVGPQYF; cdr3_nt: TGCGCCAGCAGAGGGGTCGGGCCGCAGTACTTC
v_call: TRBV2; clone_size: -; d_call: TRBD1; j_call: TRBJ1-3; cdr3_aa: CASSDNRGLGNTIYF; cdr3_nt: TGTGCCAGCAGTGATAACAGGGGGCTTGGAAACACCATATATTTT
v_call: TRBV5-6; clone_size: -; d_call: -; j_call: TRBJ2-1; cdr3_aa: CASRWAYNEQFF; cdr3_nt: TGTGCCAGCAGGTGGGCCTACAATGAGCAGTTCTTC
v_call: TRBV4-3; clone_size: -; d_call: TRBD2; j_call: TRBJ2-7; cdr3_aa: CASSQGLAGPTYEQYF; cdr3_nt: TGCGCCAGCAGCCAAGGTCTAGCGGGGCCCACCTACGAGCAGTACTTC
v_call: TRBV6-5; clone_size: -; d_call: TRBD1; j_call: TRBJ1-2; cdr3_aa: CASSYSGTGEGYGYTF; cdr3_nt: TGTGCCAGCAGTTACTCGGGGACAGGGGAAGGCTATGGCTACACCTTC
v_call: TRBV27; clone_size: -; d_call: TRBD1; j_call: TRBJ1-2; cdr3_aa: CASSTGTARQTTFYGYTF; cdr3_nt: TGTGCCAGCAGTACTGGGACAGCCAGACAGACCACCTTCTATGGCTACACCTTC
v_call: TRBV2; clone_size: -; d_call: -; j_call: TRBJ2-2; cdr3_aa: CASRGQGGELFF; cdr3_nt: TGTGCCAGCAGGGGTCAGGGTGGGGAGCTGTTTTTT
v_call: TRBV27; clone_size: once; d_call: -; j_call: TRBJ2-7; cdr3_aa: CASSLLRDSYEQYF; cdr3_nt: TGTGCCAGCAGTTTACTCCGAGACTCCTACGAGCAGTACTTC
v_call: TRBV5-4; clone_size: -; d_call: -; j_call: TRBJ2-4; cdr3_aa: CASSQLAKNIQYF; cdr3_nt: TGTGCCAGCAGCCAGCTAGCCAAAAACATTCAGTACTTC
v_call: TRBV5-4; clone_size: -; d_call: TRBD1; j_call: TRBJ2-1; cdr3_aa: CASSQGATSYNEQFF; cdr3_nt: TGTGCCAGCAGCCAGGGGGCTACGTCCTACAATGAGCAGTTCTTC
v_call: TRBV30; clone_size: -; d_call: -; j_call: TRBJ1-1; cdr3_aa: CAWEDRAEAFF; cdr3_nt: TGTGCCTGGGAAGATAGGGCTGAAGCTTTCTTT
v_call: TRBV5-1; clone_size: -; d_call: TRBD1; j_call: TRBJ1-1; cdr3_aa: CASSGGQGANTEAFF; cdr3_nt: TGCGCCAGCAGCGGGGGACAGGGGGCAAACACTGAAGCTTTCTTT
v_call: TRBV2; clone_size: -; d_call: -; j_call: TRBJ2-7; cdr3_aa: CASSGQYEQYF; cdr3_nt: TGTGCCAGCTCCGGACAGTACGAGCAGTACTTC
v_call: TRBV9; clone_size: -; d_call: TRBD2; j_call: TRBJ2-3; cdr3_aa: CASSVGTSGPTDTQYF; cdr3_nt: TGTGCCAGCAGCGTAGGTACTAGCGGACCCACAGATACGCAGTATTTT
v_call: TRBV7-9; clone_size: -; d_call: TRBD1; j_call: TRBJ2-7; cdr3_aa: CASSLATGGPYEQYF; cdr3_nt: TGTGCCAGCAGCTTAGCTACAGGGGGGCCCTACGAGCAGTACTTC
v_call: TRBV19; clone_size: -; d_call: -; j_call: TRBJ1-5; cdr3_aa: CASTPNSNQPQHF; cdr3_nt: TGTGCCAGTACCCCGAATAGCAATCAGCCCCAGCATTTT
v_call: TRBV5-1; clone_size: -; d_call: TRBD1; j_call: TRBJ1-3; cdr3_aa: CASSYTGGVSGNTIYF; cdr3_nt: TGCGCCAGCAGTTACACAGGGGGAGTCTCTGGAAACACCATATATTTT
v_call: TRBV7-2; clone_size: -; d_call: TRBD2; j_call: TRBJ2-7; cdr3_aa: CASSLGSGGTYEQYF; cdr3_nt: TGTGCCAGCAGCTTAGGTAGCGGGGGCACCTACGAGCAGTACTTC
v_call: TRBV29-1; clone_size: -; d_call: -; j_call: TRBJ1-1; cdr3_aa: CSVGWGGTEAFF; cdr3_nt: TGCAGCGTTGGTTGGGGTGGCACTGAAGCTTTCTTT
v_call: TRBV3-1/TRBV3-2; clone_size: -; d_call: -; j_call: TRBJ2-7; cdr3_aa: CASSQQGYEQYF; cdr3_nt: TGTGCCAGCAGCCAACAGGGGTACGAGCAGTACTTC
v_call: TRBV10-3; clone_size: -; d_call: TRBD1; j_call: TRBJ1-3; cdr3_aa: CASGQGAVGNTIYF; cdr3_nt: TGTGCCAGTGGACAGGGGGCGGTTGGAAACACCATATATTTT
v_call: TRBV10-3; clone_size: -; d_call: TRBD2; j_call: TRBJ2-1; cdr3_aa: CAIGLAGYNEQFF; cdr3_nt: TGTGCCATCGGACTAGCGGGGTACAATGAGCAGTTCTTC
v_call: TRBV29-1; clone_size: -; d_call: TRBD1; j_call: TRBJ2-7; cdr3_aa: CSVLSGTGYEQYF; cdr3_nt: TGCAGCGTCCTTTCCGGGACAGGGTACGAGCAGTACTTC
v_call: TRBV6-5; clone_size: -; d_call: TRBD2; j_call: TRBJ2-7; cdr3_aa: CASSGGSYEQYF; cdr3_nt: TGTGCCAGCTCGGGAGGGAGTTACGAGCAGTACTTC
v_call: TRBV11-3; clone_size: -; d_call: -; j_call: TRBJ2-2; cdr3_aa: CASSRGGVINTGELFF; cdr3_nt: TGTGCCAGCAGCCGAGGAGGCGTGATAAACACCGGGGAGCTGTTTTTT
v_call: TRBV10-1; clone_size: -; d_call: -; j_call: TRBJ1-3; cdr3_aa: CASQGAGNTIYF; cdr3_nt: TGCGCCAGCCAGGGCGCGGGAAACACCATATATTTT
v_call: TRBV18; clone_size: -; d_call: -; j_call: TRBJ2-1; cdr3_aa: CASSPPPTGVNNEQFF; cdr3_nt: TGTGCCAGCTCACCACCGCCCACTGGGGTTAATAATGAGCAGTTCTTC